Described below is a single T cell receptor beta chain sequence and its context. No antigen is known for it. Some clones are missing from TCRdb's copy, which holds only in-frame ones; the method was immunoSEQ multiplex PCR. Here the sample spans around 76,000 clones, 94% being singletons. The sample originates from a study of OX40 agonist ivuxolimab in advanced cancers. General study findings and limits: People who partly responded at 0.1-3.0 mg/kg had some of the least clonal expansion seen.

Germline values: CDR1 MDHEN, CDR2 SYDVKM. CDR3 size: 15 residues. The V gene end was trimmed by 4 bases and the J gene end by 6 bases; junction bases not matched to a gene: 8. The investigators sampled blood at baseline, at cycle 4 day 1, and at cycle 7 day 1. This chain joins TRBV28 and TRBJ1-4; TRBD1 agrees at 7 bases. The origin of this receptor is an adult with an advanced solid tumor such as melanoma, head and neck, liver or kidney cancer. The starting material was CD4+ or CD8+ T cells sorted from blood, obtained in a trial of the OX40 agonist ivuxolimab. The CDR3 region has the DNA TGTGCCAGCAGTTCCCTGACAGGGACAGATGAAAAACTGTTTTTT. Residues: CASSSLTGTDEKLFF.